The 19 T cell receptor beta chains presented below share a single source sample, sequenced in a study of spatial heterogeneity in lung cancer. Overall study results and limits: Tumors with more nonsynonymous mutations had more expanded intratumoral alpha and beta TCRs.

Their target antigens are unknown. Regarding time point: sample taken at primary tumor resection. Each CDR3 protein is one row after TCRdb ran MiXCR on the 5' RACE reads. The data contain around 13,000 distinct CDR3 sequences, around 6.6% of them singletons. The material was lung tumor tissue, obtained at surgery. These receptors originate from a female donor with early-stage non-small cell lung cancer.

This clonotype was seen at least ten times. The rearrangement links TRBV30 to TRBJ2-7; D remains ambiguous. The V gene lost 0 bases and the J gene lost 7 bases, with 7 bases spanning the gap. This CDR3 is 11 amino acids long. Germline V gives CDR1 GTSNPN, CDR2 SVGIG (reference sequence). The CDR3 nucleotides are TGTGCCTGGAGTGTAAGCCGGGAGCAGTACTTC. It translates to CAWSVSREQYF.

This clonotype was picked up a small number of times. CDR3 in DNA: TGTGCCAGCACCCCCAGGGTGGGCGGGGTCTACAATGAGCAGTTCTTC. The encoded protein is CASTPRVGGVYNEQFF. The chain links TRBV12-3 or TRBV12-4 to TRBJ2-1, with D possibly being TRBD2 (6 bases). There are 16 residues in the CDR3. Trimming took off 7 bases at V and 3 bases at J, with 19 bases between the two ends.

The table lists this clonotype with a few counts. The chain recombines TRBV5-5 with TRBJ2-1; TRBD2 might be the D (5 bases). This CDR3 contains 14 residues. CDR1 SGHKS and CDR2 YYEKEE come from the germline V gene (reference sequence). V lost 4 bases to trimming and J lost 15 bases, with 23 bases between them. The CDR3 loop is CASSGIPDTSSRFF. The CDR3 DNA reads TGTGCCAGCAGCGGGATACCCGATACTAGTTCTCGGTTCTTC.

This clonotype was detected only a few times. The chain is built from TRBV6-4 and TRBJ2-3; TRBD2 matches at 13 bases. This CDR3 spans 16 amino acids. J lost 5 bases, V lost 3 bases, and 5 bases had no gene match. Germline loops: CDR1 MRHNA, CDR2 SNTAGT. The CDR3 spells CASSEGLAGVGDTQYF. For the CDR3, the DNA is TGTGCCAGCAGTGAAGGACTAGCGGGAGTTGGAGATACGCAGTATTTT.

By sample share, this clonotype is medium-sized. The gene calls are TRBV4-3 and TRBJ1-1, with no clear D. V dropped 0 bases and J dropped 4 bases, with 3 bases sitting between them. From germline, CDR1 is LGHNA and CDR2 YSLEER. This CDR3 spans 12 amino acids. Here the CDR3 reads CASSQDTTEAFF. As DNA, the CDR3 is TGCGCCAGCAGCCAAGACACCACTGAAGCTTTCTTT.

This clonotype has ten or more counts. This sequence joins TRBV5-5 and TRBJ1-1, with 11 bases that match TRBD1. Looked up from germline, CDR1 is SGHKS and CDR2 is YYEKEE (reference sequence). The junction had 4 bases not matched to a gene; V was cut back by 2 bases and J by 13 bases. The CDR3 loop spans 12 amino acids. This CDR3 is CASSLGQGAGFF. As DNA, the CDR3 is TGTGCCAGCAGCTTAGGACAGGGGGCTGGTTTCTTT.

This clonotype was picked up many times. The chain employs TRBV7-8 and TRBJ1-2; a weak D match, TRBD1 (5 bases). The germline V gene encodes CDR1 SGHVS and CDR2 FQNEAQ. There are 12 residues in the CDR3. V lost 4 bases and J lost 4, with 7 bases in between. CDR3 region: CASSSQGYGYTF. CDR3 sequence (DNA): TGTGCCAGCAGCTCCCAGGGCTATGGCTACACCTTC.

This clonotype was found many times. The chain has TRBV5-5 and TRBJ1-1; a possible D gene is TRBD1 (6 bases). The CDR3 is made up of 15 amino acids. Between the trimmed V and J ends, which lost 5 bases and 0 bases, there was a span of 14 bases. Germline lookup yields CDR1 SGHKS and CDR2 YYEKEE (reference sequence). CDR3 amino acids: CASRRVGTLNTEAFF. In DNA form, the CDR3 reads TGTGCCAGCAGACGCGTCGGGACATTGAACACTGAAGCTTTCTTT. Using reference TRBV5-5 and TRBJ1-1 for the parts outside the CDR3, the full variable domain is DAGVTQSPTHLIKTRGQQVTLRCSPISGHKSVSWYQQVLGQGPQFIFQYYEKEERGRGNFPDRFSARQFPNYSSELNVNALLLGDSALYLCASRRVGTLNTEAFFGQGTRLTVV.

This clonotype was found a few times. The chain links TRBV10-3 to TRBJ1-4; 9 bases are a match to TRBD1. There are 16 residues in the CDR3. Germline CDR1 reads ENHRY; CDR2 reads SYGVKD. Trimming took 4 bases from V and 4 from J; bases not matched to a gene: 7. CDR3 nucleotide sequence: TGTGCCATCAGTGGACAGGGGGGCAACCGTAATGAAAAACTGTTTTTT. Protein: CAISGQGGNRNEKLFF.

This clonotype was observed at least ten times. V gene TRBV5-1 combines with J gene TRBJ2-7; 7 bases agree with TRBD2. Germline-derived CDR1 and CDR2 are SGHRS and YFSETQ. V lost 3 bases, J lost 3 bases, and 18 bases stayed unmatched. The length of the CDR3 is 18 residues. CDR3 in DNA: TGCGCCAGCAGCTCCCGCGGGACTACCGCGTCCCTCCGCTACGAGCAGTACTTC. It specifies CASSSRGTTASLRYEQYF. Using reference TRBV5-1 and TRBJ2-7 for the parts outside the CDR3, the full variable domain is KAGVTQTPRYLIKTRGQQVTLSCSPISGHRSVSWYQQTPGQGLQFLFEYFSETQRNKGNFPGRFSGRQFSNSRSEMNVSTLELGDSALYLCASSSRGTTASLRYEQYFGPGTRLTVT.

This clonotype was observed many times. J is TRBJ2-1 and V is TRBV24-1; 11 bases fit TRBD2. This CDR3 contains 19 residues. Germline values: CDR1 KGHDR, CDR2 SFDVKD. V shed 7 bases, J shed 0 bases, and the junction held 13 bases outside the gene matches. CDR3 sequence reads: CATSPGASGRSSSYNEQFF. The CDR3 DNA sequence: TGTGCCACCAGCCCGGGGGCTAGCGGGAGGTCGAGCTCCTACAATGAGCAGTTCTTC.

This clonotype was counted at least ten times. The rearrangement joins TRBV28 to TRBJ2-1; D may be TRBD1 (6 bases). Germline CDR1 and CDR2: MDHEN and SYDVKM. V dropped 1 base and J dropped 9 bases, with 13 bases sitting between them. CDR3 length equals 14 residues. The CDR3 nucleotides are TGTGCCAGCAGTTTATTCACAGGGCAGGGTGAGCAGTTCTTC. It yields the protein CASSLFTGQGEQFF. Full variable domain (remainder filled in from reference TRBV28 and TRBJ2-1): DVKVTQSSRYLVKRTGEKVFLECVQDMDHENMFWYRQDPGLGLRLIYFSYDVKMKEKGDIPEGYSVSREKKERFSLILESASTNQTSMYLCASSLFTGQGEQFFGPGTRLTVL.

By frequency in the sample, this clonotype is medium-sized. V and J are TRBV29-1 and TRBJ1-2; D might be TRBD1 (6 bases). The V end lost 6 bases, the J end lost 1 base, and 12 bases lay between the germline ends. CDR3 length equals 13 residues. CDR1 SQVTM and CDR2 ANQGSEA come from the germline V gene. CDR3 sequence: CSVEQGINYGYTF. In DNA, the CDR3 is TGCAGCGTGGAACAGGGAATTAACTATGGCTACACCTTC.

By its share, this clonotype is medium-sized. CDR3 sequence reads: CSARVQNTEAFF. The CDR3 DNA follows: TGCAGTGCTAGAGTCCAGAACACTGAAGCTTTCTTT. V and J are TRBV20-1 and TRBJ1-1; D is uncertain. This CDR3 has 12 amino acids. The germline gives CDR1 DFQATT, CDR2 SNEGSKA (reference sequence). V was trimmed by 1 base and J by 1 base, leaving 4 bases between them.

The rearrangement uses TRBV29-1 and TRBJ2-1; 8 bases match TRBD2. This CDR3 has 14 residues. Germline V lookup: CDR1 SQVTM, CDR2 ANQGSEA. The J segment lost 2 bases and the V segment lost 6 bases, leaving 6 bases of the junction unmatched. This chain's CDR3 is CSVQTSAAYNEQFF. CDR3 nucleotides: TGCAGCGTGCAGACTAGCGCCGCCTACAATGAGCAGTTCTTC.

This clonotype was detected many times. This chain links TRBV7-8 with TRBJ2-1; D perhaps matches TRBD2 (6 bases). The CDR3 contains 16 residues. V lost 6 bases and J 1 base, leaving 16 bases between the germline ends. Germline V gene sequence: CDR1 SGHVS, CDR2 FQNEAQ. The chain's CDR3 is CASREIRGTSYNEQFF. Written as DNA, the CDR3 is TGTGCCAGCAGGGAGATCCGCGGGACGTCCTACAATGAGCAGTTCTTC.

This clonotype ranks as medium-sized. The V gene is TRBV11-2, the J gene TRBJ1-1; 7 nucleotides line up with TRBD1. The CDR3 has 15 residues. Unmatched junction bases numbered 6, after V lost 5 bases and J lost 0 bases. The germline V gene encodes CDR1 SGHAT and CDR2 FQNNGV. The CDR3: CASSTGVRVNTEAFF. CDR3 in DNA: TGTGCCAGCAGCACAGGGGTCCGAGTGAACACTGAAGCTTTCTTT.

Of note for this clonotype: At one end the junction does not follow the germline gene, possibly because of a read error. This sequence joins TRBV12-3 or TRBV12-4 and TRBJ2-7; D not certain. The CDR3 totals 14 residues. Written as DNA, the CDR3 is TGTGCCAGCAGCCCCGGGTCAGGCTCCTACGAGCGGTACTTC. It specifies CASSPGSGSYERYF.

This clonotype occurred many times. V and J are TRBV5-1 and TRBJ2-1; D is unresolved. The CDR3 spans 13 residues. Germline V gene lookup returns CDR1 SGHRS and CDR2 YFSETQ. V was clipped by 7 bases and J by 2 bases, with 10 bases between them. In DNA form, the CDR3 reads TGCGCCAGCTCGGCACAGACCTACAATGAGCAGTTCTTC. Translated, it gives CASSAQTYNEQFF.